The 29 T cell receptor beta chains in this list originate from one sample, sequenced in a study of cytomegalovirus exposure and HLA in healthy donors. Assay: immunoSEQ multiplex PCR; the TCRdb copy retains only in-frame clones and omits some. The sample holds around 52,000 clones; approximately 93% are singletons and the top ten take 4.5% to 6%. The material sequenced was PBMCs. These receptors were obtained from a young woman in good health and CMV-seronegative.

CDR3 residues: CASSPGGGLSYEQYF. Here the CDR3 DNA reads TGTGCCAGCAGCCCTGGCGGGGGCCTTTCCTACGAGCAGTACTTC. The chain employs TRBV7-7 and TRBJ2-7; possible D gene TRBD2, 7 bases. Germline V gives CDR1 SSHAT, CDR2 FNYEAQ (reference sequence). CDR3 size: 15 residues. Trimming removed 5 bases from V and 1 base from J, with 15 bases in between.

The J gene is TRBJ2-3, the V gene TRBV27; 9 bases agree with TRBD1. This CDR3 region has 16 residues. CDR1 MNHEY and CDR2 SMNVEV come from the germline V gene (reference sequence). Germline trimming cut 7 bases from V and 11 bases from J; bases unmatched to any gene: 19. CDR3 sequence (DNA): TGTGCCAGCACCCACATCTCGGGACAGGGTTCTTTGGTGCAGTATTTT. Amino acid sequence: CASTHISGQGSLVQYF.

V gene TRBV7-2 combines with J gene TRBJ2-5; 11 bases are a match to TRBD1. The CDR3 loop spans 16 amino acids. Germline values: CDR1 SGHTA, CDR2 FQGNSA. The junction had 6 bases not matched to a gene; V was cut back by 5 bases and J by 1 base. As DNA, the CDR3 is TGTGCCAGCAGCGGACAGGGGGCTCGGAGCCAAGAGACCCAGTACTTC. This translates into CASSGQGARSQETQYF. Filled out from reference TRBV7-2 and TRBJ2-5, the complete variable domain reads GAGVSQSPSNKVTEKGKDVELRCDPISGHTALYWYRQSLGQGLEFLIYFQGNSAPDKSGLPSDRFSAERTGGSVSTLTIQRTQQEDSAVYLCASSGQGARSQETQYFGPGTRLLVL.

This chain joins TRBV6-5 and TRBJ2-5; 8 positions match TRBD1. Trimming took 6 bases from V and 5 from J; bases not matched to a gene: 11. CDR1 is MNHEY, CDR2 SVGAGI, per germline. CDR3 length: 15 residues. The CDR3 loop reads CASSTGDRGVETQYF. The DNA of the CDR3 is TGTGCCAGCAGCACCGGTGACAGGGGAGTGGAGACCCAGTACTTC.

This clone was counted between two and nine times. V gene TRBV10-3 combines with J gene TRBJ2-1; the match to TRBD2 covers 7 bases. Germline trimming cut 8 bases from V and 2 bases from J; bases unmatched to any gene: 6. The germline V gene has CDR1 ENHRY and CDR2 SYGVKD. This CDR3 has 14 residues. The CDR3 protein is CAIEGSGAYNEQFF. The CDR3 DNA sequence: TGTGCCATCGAGGGGAGCGGGGCCTACAATGAGCAGTTCTTC.

The chain couples TRBV15 to TRBJ1-4; no clear D. V lost 3 bases to trimming and J lost 8 bases, with 10 bases between them. Germline-derived CDR1 and CDR2 are LNHNV and YYDKDF (reference sequence). This CDR3 is built from 13 residues. The CDR3 nucleotides read TGTGCCACCAGCAGGGGAGGGAACGAAAAACTGTTTTTT. It yields the protein CATSRGGNEKLFF.

V gene TRBV5-4 combines with J gene TRBJ2-1; D might be TRBD2 (5 bases). Germline CDR1 reads SGHNT; CDR2 reads YYREEE (reference sequence). V dropped 4 bases and J dropped 3 bases, with 5 bases sitting between them. This CDR3 comprises 12 residues. CDR3 residues: CASSRDYNEQFF. The CDR3 region has the DNA TGTGCCAGCAGCCGGGACTACAATGAGCAGTTCTTC.

The chain combines TRBV10-1 with TRBJ2-7; TRBD2 is a possible D gene (5 bases). The germline CDR1 and CDR2 sequences are WNHNN and SYGVQD (reference sequence). The germline V and J ends were trimmed by 0 bases and 0 bases, with 12 bases remaining between them. The CDR3 has 16 residues. CDR3 sequence (DNA): TGCGCCAGCAGTGAGTCAGAGGGCCCAAGCTCCTACGAGCAGTACTTC. This translates into CASSESEGPSSYEQYF.

The chain links TRBV7-9 to TRBJ1-6, with D possibly TRBD1 on 5 matching bases. This CDR3 is built from 12 residues. V shed 11 bases and J shed 7 bases, with 12 bases lying between them. Per germline, CDR1 SEHNR and CDR2 FQNEAQ (reference sequence). CDR3 sequence (DNA): TGTGCCTGCCGGGAGGGGAATTCACCCCTCCACTTT. It translates to CACREGNSPLHF.

The chain is built from TRBV9 and TRBJ1-2, with TRBD1 identical over 10 bases. After removal of 6 bases from V and 7 bases from J, the junction contained 12 bases not matched to a gene. Germline CDR1 and CDR2: SGDLS and YYNGEE. CDR3 length: 15 residues. Here the CDR3 DNA reads TGTGCCAGCACACGGTGGGGGACAGGGGCGGGTGGCTACACCTTC. Protein product: CASTRWGTGAGGYTF.

The chain employs TRBV9 and TRBJ2-1, with TRBD2 matching 7 bases. J lost 7 bases, V lost 0 bases, and 4 bases had no gene match. Germline CDR1 SGDLS, CDR2 YYNGEE. The CDR3 has 14 residues. CDR3 nucleotide sequence: TGTGCCAGCAGCGTAGCTACGCGGGGGAATGAGCAGTTCTTC. Translation gives CASSVATRGNEQFF.

V is TRBV5-4 and J is TRBJ2-5, with D tentatively TRBD2 (6 bases). The ends were cut back, 2 bases at V and 3 bases at J, with 11 bases in the middle. Germline V gives CDR1 SGHNT, CDR2 YYREEE (reference sequence). The CDR3 spans 14 residues. The CDR3 bases are TGTGCCAGCAGCTTCGGCGGGGAGGAAGAGACCCAGTACTTC. It codes for CASSFGGEEETQYF.

The V gene is TRBV19, the J gene TRBJ2-5; 8 bases match TRBD1. Germline values: CDR1 LNHDA, CDR2 SQIVND (reference sequence). Trimming took 2 bases from V and 4 from J; bases not matched to a gene: 0. This CDR3 spans 13 amino acids. CDR3 protein: CASSIQGAETQYF. The CDR3 region has the DNA TGTGCCAGTAGTATACAGGGGGCAGAGACCCAGTACTTC.

The chain couples TRBV30 to TRBJ1-5; D remains ambiguous. Trimming took off 0 bases at V and 0 bases at J, with 9 bases between the two ends. This CDR3 is 15 amino acids long. CDR1 and CDR2 from the germline V gene are GTSNPN and SVGIG (reference sequence). The CDR3 reads CAWSVAGNSNQPQHF. CDR3 DNA: TGTGCCTGGAGTGTTGCCGGTAATAGCAATCAGCCCCAGCATTTT.

The chain uses TRBV5-4 and TRBJ1-4, with 7 bases fitting TRBD1. V gave up 2 bases and J gave up 5 bases; unmatched junction bases: 3. CDR1 is SGHNT, CDR2 YYREEE, per germline (reference sequence). This CDR3 region has 14 residues. CDR3 DNA sequence: TGTGCCAGCAGCTTACAGGGGAGGAATGAAAAACTGTTTTTT. Amino acid sequence: CASSLQGRNEKLFF.

In its sample, this clone was seen once. The chain combines TRBV30 with TRBJ1-2, with 7 nucleotides matching TRBD1. This CDR3 comprises 13 residues. Germline CDR1 reads GTSNPN; CDR2 reads SVGIG (reference sequence). V was clipped by 7 bases and J by 2 bases; unmatched bases: 7. The CDR3 here is CALRDRRNYGYTF. CDR3 DNA sequence: TGTGCCTTACGGGACAGAAGGAACTATGGCTACACCTTC. The full variable domain, its missing parts supplied by reference TRBV30 and TRBJ1-2, is SQTIHQWPATLVQPVGSPLSLECTVEGTSNPNLYWYRQAAGRGLQLLFYSVGIGQISSEVPQNLSASRPQDRQFILSSKKLLLSDSGFYLCALRDRRNYGYTFGSGTRLTVV.

This clone appeared once. The chain employs TRBV6-5 and TRBJ2-3; the match to TRBD2 covers 8 bases. Germline V gene lookup returns CDR1 MNHEY and CDR2 SVGAGI. This CDR3 spans 14 amino acids. V gave up 8 bases and J gave up 6 bases; unmatched junction bases: 10. The DNA of the CDR3 is TGTGCCAGCGGGGCTAGCGGGTCGAGGGATACGCAGTATTTT. Encoded protein: CASGASGSRDTQYF.

This sequence joins TRBV11-3 and TRBJ2-2; TRBD1 aligns across 7 bases. CDR3 length equals 15 residues. Unmatched junction bases numbered 2, after V lost 3 bases and J lost 1 base. Germline CDR1 and CDR2: SGHNT and YENEEA. As DNA, the CDR3 is TGTGCCAGCAGCTTGGGACAGCTGAACACCGGGGAGCTGTTTTTT. It specifies CASSLGQLNTGELFF.

The V and J genes are TRBV11-3 and TRBJ1-4; TRBD1 might be the D (6 bases). This CDR3 has 17 amino acids. V was trimmed by 5 bases and J by 2 bases, leaving 18 bases between them. The germline CDR1 and CDR2 sequences are SGHNT and YENEEA. The CDR3 nucleotides read TGTGCCAGCAGCCTCATTTGGGCGGGGGCCACTAATGAAAAACTGTTTTTT. Translating it yields CASSLIWAGATNEKLFF.

The V and J genes are TRBV7-8 and TRBJ2-3; TRBD1 matches at 8 bases. The V segment lost 6 bases and the J segment 7 bases; nucleotides outside the gene matches: 15. Per germline, CDR1 SGHVS and CDR2 FQNEAQ. The CDR3 sequence is 16 residues long. This CDR3 is CASSSPTQGQVNTQYF. CDR3 bases: TGTGCCAGCAGTTCCCCAACCCAGGGACAGGTGAATACGCAGTATTTT.

This clone came up once. This rearrangement joins TRBV10-3 to TRBJ2-2; tentatively, D is TRBD1 or TRBD2 (6 bases each). Germline CDR1 ENHRY, CDR2 SYGVKD. The CDR3 extends over 15 amino acids. Trimming took 6 bases from V and 3 from J, leaving 14 bases between them. The CDR3 region is CAIREGGIYTGELFF. In DNA, the CDR3 is TGTGCCATCAGGGAGGGGGGCATATACACCGGGGAGCTGTTTTTT.

The CDR3, as DNA: TGCGCCAGCAGTGCCCTTGGCGGCGAGACGACAGATACGCAGTATTTT. This encodes CASSALGGETTDTQYF. The chain employs TRBV10-1 and TRBJ2-3; D call uncertain. V dropped 4 bases and J dropped 3 bases, with 17 bases sitting between them. This CDR3 is built from 16 residues. The germline V gene encodes CDR1 WNHNN and CDR2 SYGVQD (reference sequence).

The J gene is TRBJ2-5, the V gene TRBV6-5; TRBD2 agrees at 10 bases. CDR1 and CDR2 from the germline V gene are MNHEY and SVGAGI. This CDR3 comprises 14 residues. Germline trimming cut 4 bases from V and 5 bases from J; bases unmatched to any gene: 4. The CDR3 DNA reads as TGTGCCAGCAGTTGGTCTAGCGGGAGTGAGACCCAGTACTTC. Translating gives CASSWSSGSETQYF.

This chain uses TRBV5-6 with TRBJ2-7; possible D gene TRBD1, 5 bases. Germline CDR1 reads SGHDT; CDR2 reads YYEEEE. The CDR3 totals 13 residues. V gave up 0 bases and J gave up 6 bases, with 10 bases separating them. CDR3 region: CASSLEGYGEQYV. CDR3 DNA sequence: TGTGCCAGCAGCTTGGAGGGGTATGGCGAGCAGTACGTC.

The J gene is TRBJ1-5, the V gene TRBV4-1; TRBD1 is a possible D gene (5 bases). The V end was cut by 3 bases, the J end by 6 bases, with 9 bases between. This CDR3 has 13 amino acids. Germline-derived CDR1 and CDR2 are MGHRA and YSYEKL. As DNA, the CDR3 is TGCGCCAGCAGCCAGGGGGGTGGTCAGCCCCAGCATTTT. This translates into CASSQGGGQPQHF.

The V and J genes are TRBV6-4 and TRBJ2-1; D may be TRBD2 (5 bases). Looked up from germline, CDR1 is MRHNA and CDR2 is SNTAGT. Trimming took 6 bases from V and 9 from J, leaving 18 bases between them. The CDR3 totals 14 residues. Here the CDR3 DNA reads TGTGCCAGCAGCGCTAGACGGGATCGGGGTGAGCAGTTCTTC. This gives the protein CASSARRDRGEQFF.

The chain recombines TRBV11-3 with TRBJ1-1, with D possibly being TRBD1 (6 bases). Trimming shortened V by 8 bases and J by 5 bases, and 12 bases separated the two germline ends. This CDR3 spans 12 amino acids. From germline, CDR1 is SGHNT and CDR2 YENEEA. The CDR3: CASALGGTEAFF. The CDR3 DNA is TGTGCCAGCGCGCTAGGGGGTACTGAAGCTTTCTTT.

The V call is TRBV10-2, the J call TRBJ2-2; 10 bases fit TRBD2. CDR1 WSHSY and CDR2 SAAADI come from the germline V gene. V dropped 7 bases and J dropped 6; count of bases not matched to a gene: 8. The CDR3 is 15 amino acids. The CDR3 coding sequence is TGCGCCAGCATCGTGGCTAGCGGGAGAGCCGGGGAGCTGTTTTTT. Translation gives CASIVASGRAGELFF.

The chain recombines TRBV7-7 with TRBJ2-2, with D maybe TRBD1 (6 bases). CDR3 length: 14 residues. V was cut by 3 bases and J by 9 bases, with 14 bases left in between. Germline CDR1 is SSHAT and CDR2 is FNYEAQ (reference sequence). CDR3 loop: CASSLTQGAWELFF. The CDR3 DNA reads as TGTGCCAGCAGCTTGACACAGGGTGCTTGGGAGCTGTTTTTT.